This T cell receptor beta chain was sequenced during a study of technical replicates of blood from a few donors. V was trimmed by 4 bases and J by 5 bases, leaving 13 bases between them. Germline loops: CDR1 SQVTM, CDR2 ANQGSEA. The CDR3 spans 13 residues. Using immunoSEQ multiplex PCR, the repertoire was profiled, and TCRdb retains in-frame clones only, with some absent. Among just under 100,000 clones listed, approximately 95% were seen once. The TCR sequence derives from a human donor in good health. The specimen sequenced was T cells isolated from PBMCs. This chain links TRBV29-1 with TRBJ2-3, with D possibly being TRBD2 (5 bases). The CDR3 sequence: CSVAPEGRDTQYF. CDR3 sequence (DNA): TGCAGCGTTGCCCCCGAGGGCCGAGATACGCAGTATTTT.